This TCR beta chain was found in a study of blood T cell repertoires in COVID-19. This table comes from immunoSEQ multiplex PCR, and its TCRdb copy is limited to in-frame clones, with some not included. The top ten hold about 2% of the sample, which has fewer than 350,000 clones, 85% seen once. Participant age was about 18 to 89 years, and participants resided in about 25 US areas. Cohorts were assigned according to the clinical history that participants reported. Germline V gene sequence: CDR1 SGHRS, CDR2 YFSETQ. V was cut by 7 bases and J by 1 base, with 12 bases left in between. The CDR3 sequence is 15 residues long.

The TCR comes from a woman aged 25 to 39 who had been exposed to COVID-19. J is TRBJ1-6 and V is TRBV5-1; a weak D match, TRBD1 (5 bases). Sample: PBMCs or T cells enriched from blood (not recorded which). CDR3 DNA sequence: TGCGCCAGCCAAGAAGGGGCGTCCTATAATTCACCCCTCCACTTT. It translates to CASQEGASYNSPLHF.